Shown below are 14 T cell receptor beta chains from a single sample sequenced in a study of CD8+CD57+ T cells in acquired aplastic anemia. For CDR3 and TCR beta VDJ profiling, genomic DNA was the template used. TCRdb redid the calling of the reads with MiXCR, one entry per CDR3 protein. This sample carries fewer than 200,000 distinct CDR3 sequences, approximately 40% of them seen once, and the ten largest clones take 1.1%. Material: sorted CD4+, CD8+, or CD8+CD57+ T cells (not recorded which) from PBMCs. The receptors come from a human donor in good health.

This clonotype was counted many times. The chain employs TRBV29-1 and TRBJ2-3, with D unclear. CDR1 and CDR2 from the germline V gene are SQVTM and ANQGSEA. The V end was cut by 7 bases, the J end by 4 bases, with 9 bases between. The CDR3 is made up of 11 amino acids. For the CDR3, the DNA is TGCAGCGCCGGCATCTCAGATACGCAGTATTTT. The encoded protein is CSAGISDTQYF.

In this sample, this clonotype turned up a few times. The rearrangement links TRBV10-3 to TRBJ1-2; 8 bases match TRBD1. Germline loops: CDR1 ENHRY, CDR2 SYGVKD. CDR3 length equals 16 residues. With 8 bases clipped from V and 6 bases from J, the junction kept 17 bases outside the gene matches. The chain's CDR3 is CAIASYQTGDGNGYTF. In nucleotides, the CDR3 is TGTGCCATCGCAAGTTACCAGACAGGGGATGGAAATGGCTACACCTTC.

This clonotype showed up many times. The chain recombines TRBV7-3 with TRBJ1-1; unclear D gene. The germline gives CDR1 SGHTA, CDR2 FQGTGA. V lost 5 bases and J lost 2, with 9 bases in between. The CDR3 extends over 13 amino acids. CDR3: CASSPTQNTEAFF. For the CDR3, the DNA is TGTGCCAGCAGCCCTACACAAAACACTGAAGCTTTCTTT.

This clonotype showed up many times. V is TRBV15 and J is TRBJ1-6, with D possibly being TRBD1 (6 bases). The V gene's germline CDR1 is LNHNV and CDR2 YYDKDF (reference sequence). This CDR3 contains 15 residues. Trimming removed 11 bases from V and 6 bases from J, with 20 bases in between. CDR3: CAVQTGGSGNSPLHF. Here the CDR3 DNA reads TGTGCCGTTCAAACGGGGGGCTCGGGTAATTCACCCCTCCACTTT.

This sequence joins TRBV15 and TRBJ1-3; D gene unclear. V lost 11 bases to trimming and J lost 4 bases, with 15 bases between them. CDR1 and CDR2 from the germline V gene are LNHNV and YYDKDF (reference sequence). The CDR3 is 13 residues long. CDR3 in amino acids: CAPAGNSGNTIYF. DNA of the CDR3: TGTGCCCCAGCGGGAAATTCAGGAAACACCATATATTTT.

The chain recombines TRBV5-4 with TRBJ1-6; 7 bases map to TRBD1. Per the germline V gene, CDR1 is SGHNT and CDR2 is YYREEE (reference sequence). Losses at the gene ends were 6 bases for V and 9 bases for J; bases not matched to a gene: 15. CDR3 length equals 16 residues. The CDR3, as DNA: TGTGCCAGCACCTCCGGGGAGAGGGGGCGCGGTTCACCCCTCCACTTT. This sequence encodes CASTSGERGRGSPLHF.

In its sample, this clonotype was seen many times. The chain is built from TRBV5-1 and TRBJ1-4, with TRBD1 matching 11 bases. Germline trimming cut 5 bases from V and 7 bases from J; bases unmatched to any gene: 7. The CDR3 covers 15 residues. Germline-derived CDR1 and CDR2 are SGHRS and YFSETQ. CDR3 loop: CASRDTGTGGEKLFF. DNA of the CDR3: TGCGCCAGCAGAGACACCGGGACAGGGGGTGAAAAACTGTTTTTT.

In its sample, this clonotype was seen many times. The chain links TRBV12-3 or TRBV12-4 to TRBJ2-3, with D maybe TRBD1 (6 bases). The CDR3 runs 15 residues. The V end lost 7 bases, the J end lost 2 bases, and 16 bases lay between the germline ends. The CDR3 bases are TGTGCCAGCAACCAGCGGCAGGGGCACACAGATACGCAGTATTTT. Amino acids: CASNQRQGHTDTQYF.

The table lists this clonotype with many counts. V usage is TRBV9 and J usage is TRBJ1-5; D remains ambiguous. CDR1 is SGDLS, CDR2 YYNGEE, per germline. CDR3 length: 17 residues. V was clipped by 0 bases and J by 1 base, with 14 bases between them. The CDR3 sequence: CASSVGYPSPSNQPQHF. CDR3 DNA: TGTGCCAGCAGCGTAGGGTATCCCAGCCCCAGCAATCAGCCCCAGCATTTT.

This chain links TRBV20-1 with TRBJ1-2, with D possibly being TRBD1 (6 bases). This CDR3 is 14 amino acids long. Germline V gene data show CDR1 as DFQATT and CDR2 as SNEGSKA (reference sequence). The germline V and J ends were trimmed by 5 bases and 0 bases, with 13 bases remaining between them. CDR3 DNA sequence: TGCAGTGCTCCGTCGGACAGAGCTAACTATGGCTACACCTTC. It codes for CSAPSDRANYGYTF.

This clonotype was picked up many times. This chain joins TRBV24-1 and TRBJ1-5, with D possibly matching TRBD1 (6 bases). Trimming took off 7 bases at V and 7 bases at J, with 13 bases between the two ends. CDR1 is KGHDR and CDR2 is SFDVKD in the germline V gene. CDR3 length equals 13 residues. Written as DNA, the CDR3 is TGTGCCACCAGCGGCAGGGGCGAACAGCCCCAGCATTTT. Translation: CATSGRGEQPQHF.

This clonotype was found many times. V usage is TRBV10-3 and J usage is TRBJ2-2, with 11 nucleotides matching TRBD2. The CDR3 runs 15 residues. Unmatched junction bases numbered 1, after V lost 4 bases and J lost 3 bases. Germline loops: CDR1 ENHRY, CDR2 SYGVKD. The DNA of the CDR3 is TGTGCCATCAGTGGGACTAGCGGGCACACCGGGGAGCTGTTTTTT. It yields the protein CAISGTSGHTGELFF.

V and J are TRBV15 and TRBJ1-6; D call uncertain. The length of the CDR3 is 15 residues. The germline CDR1 and CDR2 sequences are LNHNV and YYDKDF (reference sequence). V was shortened by 0 bases and J by 5 bases, with 8 bases between the two germline ends. The CDR3: CATSRDRKHNSPLHF. Here the CDR3 DNA reads TGTGCCACCAGCAGAGACAGAAAACATAATTCACCCCTCCACTTT.

This clonotype has at least ten counts. J is TRBJ2-7 and V is TRBV20-1; TRBD2 matches 7 bases. With V trimmed by 3 bases and J by 5 bases, 7 bases remained unmatched. This CDR3 has 13 residues. Germline CDR1 DFQATT, CDR2 SNEGSKA (reference sequence). The CDR3 sequence is CSASSAGLNEQYF. CDR3 nucleotide sequence: TGCAGTGCTAGTTCAGCGGGGCTTAACGAGCAGTACTTC.